These 26 T cell receptor beta chains were all obtained from the same sample, sequenced in a study of T cells in Graves' hyperthyroidism and ophthalmopathy. TCR beta CDR3 regions were amplified from RNA transcripts. The HTBI primer set drove a first-round RT-PCR of the TCR CDR3. Each CDR3 protein gets one entry after TCRdb re-called the multiplex PCR reads with MiXCR. The repertoire has about 290,000 distinct CDR3 sequences, roughly 15% of them found once; the top ten carry 7.9%. Sequenced material: blood. The receptors come from a middle-aged woman with Graves' hyperthyroidism.

This clonotype was detected ten times or more. This chain links TRBV3-1 with TRBJ1-2, with TRBD1 identical over 8 bases. The CDR3 runs 12 residues. The V gene's germline CDR1 is LGHDT and CDR2 YNNKEL (reference sequence). Trimming took 4 bases from V and 9 from J; bases not matched to a gene: 4. The CDR3 loop is CASSLQGASYTF. Here the CDR3 DNA reads TGTGCCAGCAGCCTCCAGGGGGCTAGCTACACCTTC.

This clonotype was seen at least ten times. The V gene is TRBV28, the J gene TRBJ1-1; D not certain. V was cut by 2 bases and J by 4 bases, with 11 bases left in between. Germline CDR1 and CDR2: MDHEN and SYDVKM. The CDR3 loop spans 14 amino acids. The CDR3 loop is CASSLTGKSTEAFF. The CDR3 bases are TGTGCCAGCAGTTTAACGGGGAAGTCCACTGAAGCTTTCTTT.

In this sample, this clonotype turned up a few times. The V and J genes are TRBV4-1 and TRBJ2-5; 8 bases map to TRBD1. V lost 1 base and J lost 5; bases outside the gene matches: 12. The germline gives CDR1 MGHRA, CDR2 YSYEKL. This CDR3 is built from 17 residues. CDR3 region: CASSQAGGGSGSETQYF. CDR3 in DNA: TGCGCCAGCAGCCAAGCAGGGGGCGGCTCGGGTTCGGAGACCCAGTACTTC.

There are many counts of this clonotype. The V and J genes are TRBV20-1 and TRBJ1-5, with D hard to call. V was cut by 5 bases and J by 4 bases, with 9 bases left in between. Germline lookup yields CDR1 DFQATT and CDR2 SNEGSKA (reference sequence). This CDR3 has 12 residues. DNA for the CDR3: TGCAGTGCTCGAACAGAGAATCAGCCCCAGCATTTT. Amino acids: CSARTENQPQHF.

Ten or more counts support this clonotype. This chain uses TRBV6-1 with TRBJ1-3; 10 bases map to TRBD1. This CDR3 has 14 residues. Germline CDR1 and CDR2: MNHNS and SASEGT. With V trimmed by 10 bases and J by 3 bases, 6 bases remained unmatched. CDR3 loop: CATRQGASGNTIYF. The CDR3 region has the DNA TGTGCCACCCGACAGGGGGCGAGTGGAAACACCATATATTTT.

This clonotype was counted at least ten times. V gene TRBV20-1 combines with J gene TRBJ1-1; no definite D call. V gave up 3 bases and J gave up 2 bases, with 10 bases separating them. CDR1 is DFQATT and CDR2 is SNEGSKA in the germline V gene (reference sequence). The CDR3 length is 13 residues. The CDR3 loop reads CSARRQGNTEAFF. Here the CDR3 DNA reads TGCAGTGCTAGGCGGCAAGGCAACACTGAAGCTTTCTTT.

This clonotype was detected ten times or more. The chain joins TRBV6-1 to TRBJ1-1; D is unclear. From germline, CDR1 is MNHNS and CDR2 SASEGT. With 6 bases removed from V and 8 bases from J, the gap between germline ends came to 16 bases. This CDR3 is 13 amino acids long. The CDR3 bases are TGTGCCAGCAGCTTGAAATCAGTGGCCGAAGCTTTCTTT. Amino acid sequence: CASSLKSVAEAFF.

This clonotype was seen many times. V gene TRBV7-9 combines with J gene TRBJ1-5; tentative D call: TRBD1 (5 bases). The CDR3 covers 15 residues. Germline V gene sequence: CDR1 SEHNR, CDR2 FQNEAQ (reference sequence). Trimming pared 3 bases from V and 4 bases from J, leaving 13 bases between. CDR3: CASSFSTGGNQPQHF. DNA for the CDR3: TGTGCCAGCAGCTTCTCAACCGGGGGGAATCAGCCCCAGCATTTT.

With respect to this clonotype: A much larger clonotype is one base distant, so this may be a read error. The chain joins TRBV6-2 or TRBV6-3 to TRBJ1-5; D unresolved. Looked up from germline, CDR1 is MNHEY and CDR2 is SVGEGT. The CDR3 has 15 amino acids. V lost 2 bases and J 3 bases, leaving 11 bases between the germline ends. In nucleotides, the CDR3 is TGTGCCAGCAGTTACGGGGTGGCATCCAATCAGCCCCAGCATTTT. The encoded protein is CASSYGVASNQPQHF.

About this clonotype itself: One junction end does not reproduce the germline sequence, and a read error may be involved. The rearrangement joins TRBV14 to TRBJ1-1; D might be TRBD1 (5 bases). This CDR3 contains 13 residues. CDR1 is SGHDN and CDR2 is FVKESK in the germline V gene. CDR3 region: CASSPTLTGGEIF. As DNA, the CDR3 is TGTGCCAGCAGCCCGACCCTCACTGGGGGTGAAATCTTT.

This chain links TRBV24-1 with TRBJ2-1; 8 bases line up with TRBD2. CDR1 is KGHDR, CDR2 SFDVKD, per germline. CDR3 length equals 15 residues. V was pared by 2 bases and J by 7 bases, with 6 bases of the junction left unmatched. This CDR3 is CATSDSLAGKNEQFF. DNA for the CDR3: TGTGCCACCAGTGATTCCTTAGCGGGGAAGAATGAGCAGTTCTTC.

This clonotype appeared many times. This chain links TRBV12-5 with TRBJ1-3; D call uncertain. This CDR3 is 14 amino acids long. Germline V gene lookup returns CDR1 LGHNT and CDR2 FRNRAP. The V end was cut by 2 bases, the J end by 7 bases, with 12 bases between. Written as DNA, the CDR3 is TGTGCTAGTGGTTTGCCCGAAGGAAGCAACACCATATATTTT. It translates to CASGLPEGSNTIYF. Supplemented by reference TRBV12-5 and TRBJ1-3, the full variable domain reads DARVTQTPRHKVTEMGQEVTMRCQPILGHNTVFWYRQTMMQGLELLAYFRNRAPLDDSGMPKDRFSAEMPDATLATLKIQPSEPRDSAVYFCASGLPEGSNTIYFGEGSWLTVV.

The CDR3 region is CASSLEYKQYF. The CDR3 DNA is TGTGCCAGCAGCTTAGAATACAAGCAGTACTTC. This chain uses TRBV11-3 with TRBJ2-7; no clear D gene. Trimming took 0 bases from V and 8 from J, leaving 5 bases between them. This CDR3 has 11 amino acids. CDR1 is SGHNT, CDR2 YENEEA, per germline.

The chain links TRBV2 to TRBJ2-7; 10 nucleotides match TRBD1. This CDR3 has 15 residues. V was pared by 4 bases and J by 4 bases, with 7 bases of the junction left unmatched. The germline gives CDR1 SNHLY, CDR2 FYNNEI. The CDR3 nucleotides read TGTGCCAGCAGTGCGCCGGGACAGGGGTATTACGAGCAGTACTTC. The encoded protein is CASSAPGQGYYEQYF. The whole variable domain, remainder taken from reference TRBV2 and TRBJ2-7, is EPEVTQTPSHQVTQMGQEVILRCVPISNHLYFYWYRQILGQKVEFLVSFYNNEISEKSEIFDDQFSVERPDGSNFTLKIRSTKLEDSAMYFCASSAPGQGYYEQYFGPGTRLTVT.

The V and J genes are TRBV4-1 and TRBJ2-1, with 7 bases aligning to TRBD2. Germline CDR1 and CDR2: MGHRA and YSYEKL. The CDR3 runs to 18 residues. Germline trimming cut 4 bases from V and 2 bases from J; bases unmatched to any gene: 14. For the CDR3, the DNA is TGCGCCAGCAGCCGAGGCCCCCCCCTAAGCGGGACCTACAATGAGCAGTTCTTC. Encoded protein: CASSRGPPLSGTYNEQFF.

This clonotype has a count of ten or more. The chain recombines TRBV28 with TRBJ2-3; 9 nucleotides match TRBD2. CDR3 size: 16 residues. Per the germline V gene, CDR1 is MDHEN and CDR2 is SYDVKM. J was trimmed by 4 bases and V by 6 bases; bases with no gene match: 11. As DNA, the CDR3 is TGTGCCAGCAGATCCTCTTGGGGCGGGAGGGCAGATACGCAGTATTTT. As protein: CASRSSWGGRADTQYF.

The V call is TRBV7-3, the J call TRBJ2-3; 7 nucleotides match TRBD1. Unmatched junction bases numbered 12, after V lost 6 bases and J lost 9 bases. CDR1 and CDR2 from the germline V gene are SGHTA and FQGTGA. The CDR3 sequence is 14 residues long. CDR3 region: CASSSHPGQMTQYF. CDR3 bases: TGTGCCAGCAGTTCTCATCCGGGACAGATGACGCAGTATTTT.

This clonotype came up many times. This chain uses TRBV2 with TRBJ2-4, with TRBD2 matching 9 bases. Germline CDR1 SNHLY, CDR2 FYNNEI. The CDR3 has 13 amino acids. For the CDR3, the DNA is TGTGCATCGGGGCGGGAGGGCCGTAACATTCAGTACTTC. Translation: CASGREGRNIQYF.

In its sample, this clonotype was seen many times. The genes are TRBV11-2 and TRBJ2-5; 12 bases match TRBD2. V lost 2 bases and J lost 5; bases outside the gene matches: 9. The CDR3 contains 17 residues. CDR1 SGHAT and CDR2 FQNNGV come from the germline V gene. CDR3 in amino acids: CASSLTTSGGSWETQYF. The CDR3 DNA follows: TGTGCCAGCAGCTTAACGACTAGCGGGGGCTCGTGGGAGACCCAGTACTTC.

This clonotype was seen only a few times. The V call is TRBV18, the J call TRBJ2-7, with D possibly matching TRBD1 (5 bases). Germline V CDR1 and CDR2: KGHSH, LQKENI. The CDR3 has 14 residues. V lost 3 bases and J 4 bases, leaving 13 bases between the germline ends. The CDR3 DNA reads TGTGCCAGCTCACCTAGAACAGGATATTACGAGCAGTACTTC. Protein: CASSPRTGYYEQYF.

As for this clonotype: A much larger clonotype is one base distant, so this may be a read error. In DNA form, the CDR3 reads TGTGCCAGCAGCCCTAGGACGGGGGAAGAACTGTTTTTT. Translated: CASSPRTGEELFF. The chain is built from TRBV12-3 or TRBV12-4 and TRBJ1-4; tentative D call: TRBD1 (5 bases). The ends were cut back, 6 bases at V and 12 bases at J, with 17 bases in the middle. This CDR3 spans 13 amino acids.

The rearrangement links TRBV9 to TRBJ2-1; tentative D call: TRBD2 (5 bases). This CDR3 contains 15 residues. Germline-derived CDR1 and CDR2 are SGDLS and YYNGEE. The germline V and J ends were trimmed by 0 bases and 1 base, with 8 bases remaining between them. CDR3 protein: CASSVDGNSYNEQFF. In nucleotides, the CDR3 is TGTGCCAGCAGCGTAGACGGGAATTCCTACAATGAGCAGTTCTTC.

This sequence joins TRBV3-1 and TRBJ1-1; perhaps TRBD1 as D (5 bases). CDR1 is LGHDT, CDR2 YNNKEL, per germline (reference sequence). The V gene lost 6 bases and the J gene lost 2 bases, with 10 bases spanning the gap. CDR3 length: 13 residues. DNA of the CDR3: TGTGCCAGCAGTCGGGGGGACAACACTGAAGCTTTCTTT. Protein sequence: CASSRGDNTEAFF. The full variable domain, rest sourced from reference TRBV3-1 and TRBJ1-1, is DTAVSQTPKYLVTQMGNDKSIKCEQNLGHDTMYWYKQDSKKFLKIMFSYNNKELIINETVPNRFSPKSPDKAHLNLHINSLELGDSAVYFCASSRGDNTEAFFGQGTRLTVV.

This clonotype appeared many times. The rearrangement links TRBV28 to TRBJ2-5, with a tentative D call TRBD2 (6 bases). The CDR3 consists of 15 residues. V was trimmed by 3 bases and J by 0 bases, leaving 11 bases between them. The germline V gene has CDR1 MDHEN and CDR2 SYDVKM. The DNA of the CDR3 is TGTGCCAGCAGTTTTTTAGCGGAAGACCAAGAGACCCAGTACTTC. Translation: CASSFLAEDQETQYF.

This clonotype was detected ten times or more. V and J are TRBV10-3 and TRBJ1-1; the match to TRBD1 covers 7 bases. The germline gives CDR1 ENHRY, CDR2 SYGVKD. J gave up 1 base and V 11 bases, and 10 bases lay outside the gene matches. CDR3 length: 14 residues. The DNA of the CDR3 is TGTGCCGTCGCAAACACAGGGGCGAACACTGAAGCTTTCTTT. Its protein product is CAVANTGANTEAFF.

This clonotype was picked up a small number of times. The chain is built from TRBV11-2 and TRBJ2-6; 9 nucleotides agree with TRBD2. V shed 9 bases and J 0 bases; nucleotides not matched to a gene: 9. CDR3 length: 17 amino acids. Germline V gene data show CDR1 as SGHAT and CDR2 as FQNNGV. CDR3 amino acids: CASRPAGGISGANVLTF. The CDR3 DNA sequence: TGTGCCAGTCGGCCGGCGGGAGGGATCTCTGGGGCCAACGTCCTGACTTTC.